Presented here are 6 T cell receptor beta chains from one specimen sequenced in a study of cytomegalovirus exposure and HLA in healthy donors. The PCR had 60 Vbeta and 13 Jbeta primers. Here immunoSEQ multiplex PCR was the method, and the copy in TCRdb shows in-frame clones only, minus some. The data show around 100,000 clones, about 9.5% seen once. The sample was PBMCs. Receptor source: a man aged 40-50 years in good health and CMV-seropositive.

The chain uses TRBV12-5 and TRBJ2-3; maybe TRBD2 (5 bases). Germline CDR1 is LGHNT and CDR2 is FRNRAP. Trimming left V 5 bases short and J 2 bases short, with 17 bases between. The CDR3 runs 16 residues. The CDR3 is CASGPGLKHDTDTQYF. Here the CDR3 DNA reads TGTGCTAGTGGTCCCGGACTTAAGCATGACACAGATACGCAGTATTTT.

V gene TRBV7-2 combines with J gene TRBJ2-7; TRBD2 might be the D (6 bases). The V and J ends lost 6 bases and 2 bases respectively, with 23 bases between them. This CDR3 contains 17 residues. Germline V gene lookup returns CDR1 SGHTA and CDR2 FQGNSA. CDR3 protein: CASSPQVLAFKAYEQYF. CDR3 nucleotide sequence: TGTGCCAGCAGTCCGCAGGTTCTAGCGTTTAAGGCCTACGAGCAGTACTTC.

Notes on this clone: A read error may account for a junction end that differs from germline. CDR3 bases: TGTGCCACCTCAGCAGGGGTTGGCTATGGCTACCCCTTC. This encodes CATSAGVGYGYPF. The chain couples TRBV19 to TRBJ1-2; D possibly corresponds to TRBD1 (6 bases). The CDR3 length is 13 residues. From germline, CDR1 is LNHDA and CDR2 SQIVND (reference sequence). The variable domain in full, completed from reference TRBV19 and TRBJ1-2, reads DGGITQSPKYLFRKEGQNVTLSCEQNLNHDAMYWYRQDPGQGLRLIYYSQIVNDFQKGDIAEGYSVSREKKESFPLTVTSAQKNPTAFYLCATSAGVGYGYPFGSGTRLTVV.

CDR3 amino acids: CASSNSGRSQYEQYF. In DNA, the CDR3 is TGTGCCAGCAGTAATAGCGGGAGGAGCCAATACGAGCAGTACTTC. The chain employs TRBV28 and TRBJ2-7, with TRBD2 matching over 10 bases. The CDR3 runs to 15 residues. V was pared by 5 bases and J by 4 bases, with 8 bases of the junction left unmatched. Germline V CDR1 and CDR2: MDHEN, SYDVKM.

This clone came up a few times. This sequence joins TRBV7-3 and TRBJ2-1; 10 nucleotides agree with TRBD2. V dropped 5 bases and J dropped 9; count of bases not matched to a gene: 10. The CDR3 runs to 15 residues. Per the germline V gene, CDR1 is SGHTA and CDR2 is FQGTGA. As DNA, the CDR3 is TGTGCCAGCAGCCCCGGGGCTAGCGGGAGCGTTGAGCAGTTCTTC. Encoded protein: CASSPGASGSVEQFF. The full variable domain, rest sourced from reference TRBV7-3 and TRBJ2-1, is GAGVSQTPSNKVTEKGKYVELRCDPISGHTALYWYRQSLGQGPEFLIYFQGTGAADDSGLPNDRFFAVRPEGSVSTLKIQRTERGDSAVYLCASSPGASGSVEQFFGPGTRLTVL.

This clone has more than one count but fewer than ten. The chain joins TRBV6-1 to TRBJ2-3, with 12 bases lining up with TRBD1. CDR1 is MNHNS and CDR2 is SASEGT in the germline V gene. The CDR3 is made up of 14 amino acids. V lost 7 bases, J lost 8 bases, and 7 bases stayed unmatched. The DNA for the CDR3 is TGTGCCAGCACCCCGGGACAGGGGGCGGGTACGCAGTATTTT. Protein sequence: CASTPGQGAGTQYF.